The TCR beta chain under discussion was sequenced for a study of blood T cell repertoires in COVID-19. Study context: Italy, Spain and the United States were the sources of the convalescent and acute COVID-19 samples. T cells, B-cell-depleted T cells, or PBMCs supplied cDNA or gDNA.

The CDR3 is 11 amino acids. Trimming shortened V by 7 bases and J by 8 bases, and 12 bases separated the two germline ends. Germline assignment: CDR1 DFQATT and CDR2 SNEGSKA (reference sequence). In the source study's methods: Reference gene primer amplification gave estimated nucleated cell counts. Method: immunoSEQ multiplex PCR; TCRdb's copy keeps in-frame clones and lacks some. V, J and clone size reflect that table, while D and trimming were determined from the DNA. Of 90,000 to 130,000 clones in the sample, approximately 82% were seen once. The sample was peripheral blood. The clonotype was recovered from a woman aged 65 to 85 with acute or convalescent COVID-19. V usage is TRBV20-1 and J usage is TRBJ2-1, with TRBD2 as a possible D gene (5 bases). The CDR3 nucleotides are TGCAGTGTGTACCGGGGTTATGAGCAGTTCTTC. This encodes CSVYRGYEQFF.